This T cell receptor beta chain originates from a study of T cells in Graves' hyperthyroidism and ophthalmopathy. Study-level background: Before treatment of any kind, peripheral blood was taken at initial diagnosis. Study results and limitations: Most clonotypes expanded in the thyroid (above 0.001) were also present in blood.

Germline V gene lookup returns CDR1 SGHTA and CDR2 FQGNSA. Trimming cost V 2 bases and J 1 base, with 8 bases left between them. The CDR3 runs to 14 residues. Amplified regions were TCR beta CDR3 sequences from RNA transcripts. A first-round RT-PCR of the TCR CDR3 used the HTBI primer set. TCRdb redid the calling of the multiplex PCR reads with MiXCR, one entry per CDR3 protein. The data hold hundreds of thousands of distinct CDR3 sequences, with about 14% observed a single time. The study excluded patients with uncontrolled infection, other autoimmune disease, pregnancy or lactation. Clinical symptoms, serum thyroxine and TRAb, thyroid ultrasound and orbital computed tomography were used for the diagnoses. This clonotype was counted ten times or more. Its cognate antigen is unknown.

The receptor was isolated from a man between 18 and 35 years old with Graves' ophthalmopathy. Sequenced sample: blood. The V call is TRBV7-2, the J call TRBJ1-1, with D possibly matching TRBD1 (5 bases). CDR3 DNA: TGTGCCAGCAGCTTAACAGGCCAGAACACTGAAGCTTTCTTT. Translation: CASSLTGQNTEAFF.